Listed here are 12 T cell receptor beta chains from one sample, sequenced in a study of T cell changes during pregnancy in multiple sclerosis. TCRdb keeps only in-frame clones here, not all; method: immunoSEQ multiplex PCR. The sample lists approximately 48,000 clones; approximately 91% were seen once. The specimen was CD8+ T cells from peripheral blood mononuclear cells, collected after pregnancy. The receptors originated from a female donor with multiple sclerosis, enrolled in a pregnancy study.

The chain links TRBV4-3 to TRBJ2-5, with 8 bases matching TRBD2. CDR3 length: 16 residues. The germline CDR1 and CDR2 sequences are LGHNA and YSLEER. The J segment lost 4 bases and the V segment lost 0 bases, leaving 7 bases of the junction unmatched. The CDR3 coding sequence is TGCGCCAGCAGCCAAGACCGAATCGGGGGGGCAGAGACCCAGTACTTC. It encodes CASSQDRIGGAETQYF.

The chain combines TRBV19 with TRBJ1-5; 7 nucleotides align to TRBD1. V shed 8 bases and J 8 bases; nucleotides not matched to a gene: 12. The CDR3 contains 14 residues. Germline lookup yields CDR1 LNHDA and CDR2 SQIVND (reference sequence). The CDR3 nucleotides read TGTGCCAGTCATCCGGCGACAGGGCAGGAGCCCCAGCATTTT. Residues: CASHPATGQEPQHF.

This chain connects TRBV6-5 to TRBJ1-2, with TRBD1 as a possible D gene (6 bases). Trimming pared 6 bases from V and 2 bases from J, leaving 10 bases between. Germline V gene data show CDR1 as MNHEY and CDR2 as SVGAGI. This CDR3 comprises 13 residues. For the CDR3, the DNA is TGTGCCAGCAGCCGGACAGTGAACTATGGCTACACCTTC. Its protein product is CASSRTVNYGYTF.

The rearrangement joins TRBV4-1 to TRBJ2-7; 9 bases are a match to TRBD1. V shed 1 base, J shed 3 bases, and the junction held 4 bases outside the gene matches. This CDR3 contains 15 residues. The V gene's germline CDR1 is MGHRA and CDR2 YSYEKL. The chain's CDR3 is CASSQGRDRDYEQYF. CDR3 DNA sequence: TGCGCCAGCAGCCAAGGCCGGGACAGGGACTACGAGCAGTACTTC.

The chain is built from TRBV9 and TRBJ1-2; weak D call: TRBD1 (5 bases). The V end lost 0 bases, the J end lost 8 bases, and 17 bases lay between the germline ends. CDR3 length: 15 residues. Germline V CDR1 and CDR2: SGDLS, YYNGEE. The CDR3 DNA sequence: TGTGCCAGCAGCGTAGCTCGGGGGGATTGGAGAGGCTACACCTTC. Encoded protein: CASSVARGDWRGYTF.

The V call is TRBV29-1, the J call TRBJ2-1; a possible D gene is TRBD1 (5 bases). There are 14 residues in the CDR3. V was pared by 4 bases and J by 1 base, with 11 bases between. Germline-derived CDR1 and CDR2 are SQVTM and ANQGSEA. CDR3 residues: CSVGARDSYNEQFF. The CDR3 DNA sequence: TGCAGCGTTGGGGCCAGGGATTCCTACAATGAGCAGTTCTTC.

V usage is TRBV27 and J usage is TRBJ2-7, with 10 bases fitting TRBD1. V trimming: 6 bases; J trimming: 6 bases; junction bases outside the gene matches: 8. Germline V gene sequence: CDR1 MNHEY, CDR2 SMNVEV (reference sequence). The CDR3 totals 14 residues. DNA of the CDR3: TGTGCCAGCAGCCCACGACAGGGGGCGGGCGAGCAGTACTTC. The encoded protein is CASSPRQGAGEQYF.

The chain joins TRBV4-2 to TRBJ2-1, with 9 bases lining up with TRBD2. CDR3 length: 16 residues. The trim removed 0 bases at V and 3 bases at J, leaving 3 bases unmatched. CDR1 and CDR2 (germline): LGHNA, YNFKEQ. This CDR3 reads CASSQELAGYYNEQFF. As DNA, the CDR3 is TGTGCCAGCAGCCAAGAACTAGCGGGTTACTACAATGAGCAGTTCTTC.

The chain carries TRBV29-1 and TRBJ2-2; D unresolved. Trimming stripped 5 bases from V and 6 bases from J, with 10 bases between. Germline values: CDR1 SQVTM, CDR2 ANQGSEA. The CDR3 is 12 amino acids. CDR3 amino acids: CSVSSTAGELFF. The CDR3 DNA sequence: TGCAGCGTTTCTTCCACGGCCGGGGAGCTGTTTTTT.

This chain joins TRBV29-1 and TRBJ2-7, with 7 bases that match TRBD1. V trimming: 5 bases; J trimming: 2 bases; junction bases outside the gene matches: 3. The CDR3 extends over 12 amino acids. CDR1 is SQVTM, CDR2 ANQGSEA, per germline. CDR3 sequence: CSVYQGAYEQYF. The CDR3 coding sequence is TGCAGCGTTTATCAGGGGGCCTACGAGCAGTACTTC.

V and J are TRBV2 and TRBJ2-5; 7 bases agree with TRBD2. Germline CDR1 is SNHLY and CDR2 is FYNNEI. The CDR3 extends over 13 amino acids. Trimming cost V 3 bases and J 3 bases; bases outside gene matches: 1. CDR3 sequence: CASSEGGEETQYF. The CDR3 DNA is TGTGCCAGCAGTGAGGGAGGGGAAGAGACCCAGTACTTC.

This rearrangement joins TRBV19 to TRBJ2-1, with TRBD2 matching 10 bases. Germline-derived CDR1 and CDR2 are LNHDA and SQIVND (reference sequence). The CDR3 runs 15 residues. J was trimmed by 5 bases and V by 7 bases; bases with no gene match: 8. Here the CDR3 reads CASTQLAGPHNEQFF. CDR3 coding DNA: TGTGCCAGTACCCAACTAGCGGGGCCCCACAATGAGCAGTTCTTC.